One TCR beta chain is described in this entry. What it recognizes is unknown. The CDR3 contains 19 residues. From germline, CDR1 is LNHDA and CDR2 SQIVND (reference sequence). V was shortened by 6 bases and J by 1 base, with 27 bases between the two germline ends. These data belong to a study of Tregs in tolerant kidney transplant recipients. Points from the study as a whole: The most relevant donor-specific Treg TCRbeta repertoire apparently came from expansion with activated donor B cells. No direct test of biological reproducibility was done here.

CD4+CD25+CD127- Tregs, CD4+CD25- non-Tregs, CD4 and CD8 cells were sorted. Regulatory T cells were sorted from thawed PBMCs rested overnight at 37°C with about 210 IU/ml IL-2. Sequencing used immunoSEQ multiplex PCR; TCRdb keeps in-frame clones, though not all of them. The sample records about 18,000 clones, 82% being singletons. The chain recombines TRBV19 with TRBJ2-5; D is perhaps TRBD2 (6 bases). This TCR came from a human donor in good health. Input material: Tregs from blood. CDR3 sequence (DNA): TGTGCCAGTAGGGCATTGAGGGACGGACCCGGGGGACCCCAAGAGACCCAGTACTTC. Translation gives CASRALRDGPGGPQETQYF. The entire variable domain, with the rest obtained from reference TRBV19 and TRBJ2-5, is as follows: DGGITQSPKYLFRKEGQNVTLSCEQNLNHDAMYWYRQDPGQGLRLIYYSQIVNDFQKGDIAEGYSVSREKKESFPLTVTSAQKNPTAFYLCASRALRDGPGGPQETQYFGPGTRLLVL.